Listed below are T cell receptor beta chains from one sample, sequenced in a study of regulatory T cells in long-lasting Graves disease. TCRdb processed the multiplex PCR reads anew with MiXCR; each CDR3 protein has one entry. The data contain approximately 480,000 distinct CDR3 sequences, around 15% of them seen just once; the ten biggest clones take up more than 10%. These records were also assigned to another study, of T cells in Graves' hyperthyroidism and ophthalmopathy.

Sample: peripheral blood mononuclear cells (PBMCs), taken at new diagnosis, from a patient treated with antithyroid drugs. Receptors originate from a man aged 40-49 years with Graves disease. The CDR3 runs from the conserved cysteine through the conserved F or W. Fields, in order: CDR3 DNA, CDR3 protein, CDR3 length, V gene, clone size, D gene, J gene. D genes are given only for firm matches. Some rows have no size entry. The others give once, few or many, or a class for an expanded clone.

TGTGCCTGCCAGTCCTCCGGGACAGGGGGCAGGCAGCCCCAGCATTTT	CACQSSGTGGRQPQHF	16	TRBV6-1	few	TRBD1	TRBJ1-5
TGTGCCAGCACTTCCGGGACAGGGGGCAGGGAGCAGTACTTC	CASTSGTGGREQYF	14	TRBV27	many	TRBD1	TRBJ2-7
TGCAGTGCTATGGACAGGCAAGAGACCCAGTACTTC	CSAMDRQETQYF	12	TRBV20-1	-	TRBD1	TRBJ2-5
TGTGCCAGCAGCCAAGTAAAAAGCTATGGCTACACCTTC	CASSQVKSYGYTF	13	TRBV14	-	-	TRBJ1-2
TGTGCCATCAGTGAGACCGTTAGCGGGAGTAACCAAGAGACCCAGTACTTC	CAISETVSGSNQETQYF	17	TRBV10-3	many	TRBD2	TRBJ2-5
TGTGCCAGCAGTTATGGTCCAGGGGCCGCTCCCAACACTGAAGCTTTCTTT	CASSYGPGAAPNTEAFF	17	TRBV6-9	few	-	TRBJ1-1
TGTGCCAGCAGTTTTTCCGGGCAGGGGAGCGGCGAGCAGTACTTC	CASSFSGQGSGEQYF	15	TRBV12-3/TRBV12-4	-	-	TRBJ2-7
TGTGCCAGCAGCCAAGTGTTGAGTTGGAGCGAGCAGTACTTC	CASSQVLSWSEQYF	14	TRBV3-1	many	-	TRBJ2-7
TGCAGTGCACACGTCGGCACAGATACGCAGTATTTT	CSAHVGTDTQYF	12	TRBV20-1	few	-	TRBJ2-3
TGCAGTGCTAGAGCCCCGGGGGGCGGCAACGAGCAGTACTTC	CSARAPGGGNEQYF	14	TRBV20-1	many	-	TRBJ2-7
TGTGCCAGCAGTCGCGGGGCAGAGGGCGTCGGGGAGCTGTTTTTT	CASSRGAEGVGELFF	15	TRBV12-3/TRBV12-4	few	-	TRBJ2-2
TGTGCCAGCAGCCGAACGGATGAGCAGCTCTTC	CASSRTDEQLF	11	TRBV11-2	many	-	TRBJ2-1
TGCAGTGCTAGACCCTCCCGGAGTAACTCCTACAATGAGCAGTTCTTC	CSARPSRSNSYNEQFF	16	TRBV20-1	many	-	TRBJ2-1